This entry is about one TCR beta chain. Its antigen is undetermined. This entry is derived from a study of cytomegalovirus exposure and HLA in healthy donors. Study outcomes and limitations: The later analysis indicated that the majority of CMV-associated TCR beta chains appeared HLA-restricted. Earlier analysis yielded a pattern in which most TCR beta V segments were productive about 90% or about 30% of the time. In a later analysis, productive TCRs from donors in an Asian-associated ancestry cluster reportedly carried fewer N-insertions than the cohort mean.

Germline CDR1 reads SNHLY; CDR2 reads FYNNEI. V was clipped by 3 bases and J by 3 bases, with 14 bases between them. CDR3 size: 15 residues. 13 Jbeta primers and 60 Vbeta primers were used for the PCR. In the authors' methods: Unique TCR beta chains totaled about 73 million in a later count, with approximately 10 million of them shared. Measured with immunoSEQ multiplex PCR; TCRdb has only the in-frame clones, and not every one. The D gene and trimming were derived from the DNA, and the V and J assignments and clone size from that table. This sample has 200,000 or so clones, with approximately 84% found just once.

The specimen sequenced was PBMCs. The chain carries TRBV2 and TRBJ1-2; the D gene is possibly TRBD1 (6 bases). The clonotype comes from a woman aged 25 to 45 in good health and CMV-seropositive. CDR3 nucleotides: TGTGCCAGCAGTGAGAGCAGGGGACATTACTATGGCTACACCTTC. Protein product: CASSESRGHYYGYTF.